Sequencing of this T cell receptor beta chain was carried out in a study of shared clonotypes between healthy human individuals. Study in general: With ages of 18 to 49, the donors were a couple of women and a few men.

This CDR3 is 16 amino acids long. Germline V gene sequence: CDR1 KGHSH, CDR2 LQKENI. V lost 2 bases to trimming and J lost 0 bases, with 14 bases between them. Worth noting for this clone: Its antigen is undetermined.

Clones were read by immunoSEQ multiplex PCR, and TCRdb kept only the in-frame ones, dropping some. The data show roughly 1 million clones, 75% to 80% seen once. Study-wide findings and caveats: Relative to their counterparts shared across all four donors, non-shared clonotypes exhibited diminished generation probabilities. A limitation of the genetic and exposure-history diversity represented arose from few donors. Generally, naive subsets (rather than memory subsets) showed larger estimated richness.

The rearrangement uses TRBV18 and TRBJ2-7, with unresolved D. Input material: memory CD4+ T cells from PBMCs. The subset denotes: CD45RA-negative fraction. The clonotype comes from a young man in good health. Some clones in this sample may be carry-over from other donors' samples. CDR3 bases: TGTGCCAGCTCACCAGGAATGAGAACAGTCTCCTACGAGCAGTACTTC. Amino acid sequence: CASSPGMRTVSYEQYF.